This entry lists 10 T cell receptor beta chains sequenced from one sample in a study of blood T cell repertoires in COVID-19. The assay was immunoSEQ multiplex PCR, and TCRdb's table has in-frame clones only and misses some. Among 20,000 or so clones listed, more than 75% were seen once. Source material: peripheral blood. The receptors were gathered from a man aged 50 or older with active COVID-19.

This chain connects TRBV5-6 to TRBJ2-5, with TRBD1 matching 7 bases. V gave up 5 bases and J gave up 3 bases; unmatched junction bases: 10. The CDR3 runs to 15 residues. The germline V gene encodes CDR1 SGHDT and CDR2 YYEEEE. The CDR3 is CASRKRGTAKETQYF. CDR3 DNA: TGTGCCAGCAGAAAAAGGGGGACAGCGAAAGAGACCCAGTACTTC.

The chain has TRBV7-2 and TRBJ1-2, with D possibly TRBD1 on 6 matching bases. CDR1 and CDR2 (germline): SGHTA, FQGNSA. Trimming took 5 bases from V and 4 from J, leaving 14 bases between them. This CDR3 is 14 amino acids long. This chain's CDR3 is CASSLDRTFYGYTF. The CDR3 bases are TGTGCCAGCAGCCTCGACAGGACTTTCTATGGCTACACCTTC.

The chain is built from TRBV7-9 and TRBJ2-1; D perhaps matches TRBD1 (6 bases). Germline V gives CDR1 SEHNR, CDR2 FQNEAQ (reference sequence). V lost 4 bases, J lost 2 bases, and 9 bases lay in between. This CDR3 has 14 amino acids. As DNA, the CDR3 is TGTGCCAGCAGCTCTAACAGGGCCTACAATGAGCAGTTCTTC. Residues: CASSSNRAYNEQFF. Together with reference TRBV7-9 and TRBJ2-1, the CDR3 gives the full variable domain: DTGVSQNPRHKITKRGQNVTFRCDPISEHNRLYWYRQTLGQGPEFLTYFQNEAQLEKSRLLSDRFSAERPKGSFSTLEIQRTEQGDSAMYLCASSSNRAYNEQFFGPGTRLTVL.

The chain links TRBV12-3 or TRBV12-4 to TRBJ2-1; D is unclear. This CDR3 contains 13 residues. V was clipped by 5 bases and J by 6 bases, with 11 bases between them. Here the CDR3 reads CASSTHRFNEQFF. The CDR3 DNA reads TGTGCCAGCAGTACCCACAGATTCAATGAGCAGTTCTTC.

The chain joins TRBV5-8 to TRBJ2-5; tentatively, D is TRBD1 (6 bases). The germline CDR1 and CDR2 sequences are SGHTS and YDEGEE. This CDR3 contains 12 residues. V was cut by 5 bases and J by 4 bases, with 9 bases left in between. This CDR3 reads CASSAQGETQYF. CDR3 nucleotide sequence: TGTGCCAGCAGTGCACAGGGAGAGACCCAGTACTTC.

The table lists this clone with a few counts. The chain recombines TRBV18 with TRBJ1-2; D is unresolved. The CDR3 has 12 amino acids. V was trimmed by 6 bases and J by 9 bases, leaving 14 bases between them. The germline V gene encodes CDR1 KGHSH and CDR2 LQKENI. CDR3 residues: CASSASGESYTF. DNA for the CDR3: TGTGCCAGCTCCGCCAGCGGGGAAAGCTACACCTTC.

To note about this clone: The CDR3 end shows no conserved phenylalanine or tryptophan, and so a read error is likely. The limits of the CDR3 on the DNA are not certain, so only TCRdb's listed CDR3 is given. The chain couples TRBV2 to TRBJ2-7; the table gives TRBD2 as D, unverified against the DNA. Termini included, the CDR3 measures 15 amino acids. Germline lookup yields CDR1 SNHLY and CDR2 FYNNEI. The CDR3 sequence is CASSELAADVAVLRA.

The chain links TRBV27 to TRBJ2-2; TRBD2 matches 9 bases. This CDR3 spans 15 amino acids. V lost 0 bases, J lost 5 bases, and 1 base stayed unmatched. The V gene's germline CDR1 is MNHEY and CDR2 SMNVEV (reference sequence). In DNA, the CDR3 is TGTGCCAGCAGTTTATCAACTAGCGGGACCGGGGAGCTGTTTTTT. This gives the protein CASSLSTSGTGELFF.

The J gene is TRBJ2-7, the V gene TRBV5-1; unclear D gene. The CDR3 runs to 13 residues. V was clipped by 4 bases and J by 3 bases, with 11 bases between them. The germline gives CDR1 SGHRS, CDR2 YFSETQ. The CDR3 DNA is TGCGCCAGCAGCCGACTCGGAGACTACGAGCAGTACTTC. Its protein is CASSRLGDYEQYF. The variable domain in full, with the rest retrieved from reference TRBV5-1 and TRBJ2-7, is KAGVTQTPRYLIKTRGQQVTLSCSPISGHRSVSWYQQTPGQGLQFLFEYFSETQRNKGNFPGRFSGRQFSNSRSEMNVSTLELGDSALYLCASSRLGDYEQYFGPGTRLTVT.

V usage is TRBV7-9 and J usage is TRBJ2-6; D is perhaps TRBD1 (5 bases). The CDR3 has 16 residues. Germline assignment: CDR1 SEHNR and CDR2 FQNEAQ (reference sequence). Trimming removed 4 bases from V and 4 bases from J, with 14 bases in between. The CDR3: CASSSFRVPGANVLTF. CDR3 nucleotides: TGTGCCAGCAGCTCCTTCAGGGTCCCCGGGGCCAACGTCCTGACTTTC.